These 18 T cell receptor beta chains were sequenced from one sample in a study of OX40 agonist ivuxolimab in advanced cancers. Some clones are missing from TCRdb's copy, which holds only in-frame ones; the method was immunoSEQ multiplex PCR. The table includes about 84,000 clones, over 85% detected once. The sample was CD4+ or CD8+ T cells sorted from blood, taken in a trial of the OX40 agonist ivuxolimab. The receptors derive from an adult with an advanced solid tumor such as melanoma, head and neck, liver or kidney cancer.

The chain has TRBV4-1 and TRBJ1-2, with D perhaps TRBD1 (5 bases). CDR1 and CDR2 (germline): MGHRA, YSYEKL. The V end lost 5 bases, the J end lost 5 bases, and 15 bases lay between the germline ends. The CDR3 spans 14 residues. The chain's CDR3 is CASSSPWGSYGYTF. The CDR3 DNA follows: TGCGCCAGCAGCTCACCTTGGGGGTCGTATGGCTACACCTTC.

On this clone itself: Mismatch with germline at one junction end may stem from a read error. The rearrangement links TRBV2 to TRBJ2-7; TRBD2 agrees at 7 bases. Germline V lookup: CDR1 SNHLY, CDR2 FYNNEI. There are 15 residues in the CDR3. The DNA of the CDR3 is TGTGCCAGCAGGGAAGCGGGGCCAGACTCCTACGAGCAGTACTTC. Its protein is CASREAGPDSYEQYF.

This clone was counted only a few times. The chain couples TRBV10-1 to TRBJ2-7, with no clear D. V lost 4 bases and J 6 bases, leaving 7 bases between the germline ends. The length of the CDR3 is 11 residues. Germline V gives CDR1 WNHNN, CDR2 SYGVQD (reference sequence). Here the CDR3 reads CASSGPGEQYF. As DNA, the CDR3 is TGCGCCAGCAGTGGCCCAGGCGAGCAGTACTTC.

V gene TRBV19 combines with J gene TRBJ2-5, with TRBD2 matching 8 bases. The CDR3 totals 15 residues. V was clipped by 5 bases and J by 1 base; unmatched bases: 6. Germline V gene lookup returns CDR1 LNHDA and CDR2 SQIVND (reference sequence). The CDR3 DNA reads TGTGCCAGTAGTTTTCGAGCGGGGGCCCAAGAGACCCAGTACTTC. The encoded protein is CASSFRAGAQETQYF.

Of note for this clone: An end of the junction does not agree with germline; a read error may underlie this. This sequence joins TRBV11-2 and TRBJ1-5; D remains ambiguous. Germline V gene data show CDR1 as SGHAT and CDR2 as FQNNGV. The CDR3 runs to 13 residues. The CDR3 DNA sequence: TGTGCCAGCAGCTTAACACAGAATCGGCCCCAGCATTTT. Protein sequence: CASSLTQNRPQHF.

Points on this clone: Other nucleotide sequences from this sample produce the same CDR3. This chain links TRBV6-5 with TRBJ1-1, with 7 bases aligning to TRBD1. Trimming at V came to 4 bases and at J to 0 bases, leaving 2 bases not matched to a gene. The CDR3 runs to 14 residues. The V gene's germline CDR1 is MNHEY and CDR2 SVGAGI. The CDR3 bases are TGTGCCAGCAGTTTAGACAGGGTGAACACTGAAGCTTTCTTT. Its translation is CASSLDRVNTEAFF.

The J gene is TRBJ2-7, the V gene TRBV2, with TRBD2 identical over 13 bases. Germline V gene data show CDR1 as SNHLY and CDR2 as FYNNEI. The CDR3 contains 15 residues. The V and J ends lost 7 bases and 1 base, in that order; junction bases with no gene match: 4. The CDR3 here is CASIRTSGGSYEQYF. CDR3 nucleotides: TGTGCCAGCATTAGGACTAGCGGGGGATCCTACGAGCAGTACTTC. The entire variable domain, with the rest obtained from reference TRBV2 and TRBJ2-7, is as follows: EPEVTQTPSHQVTQMGQEVILRCVPISNHLYFYWYRQILGQKVEFLVSFYNNEISEKSEIFDDQFSVERPDGSNFTLKIRSTKLEDSAMYFCASIRTSGGSYEQYFGPGTRLTVT.

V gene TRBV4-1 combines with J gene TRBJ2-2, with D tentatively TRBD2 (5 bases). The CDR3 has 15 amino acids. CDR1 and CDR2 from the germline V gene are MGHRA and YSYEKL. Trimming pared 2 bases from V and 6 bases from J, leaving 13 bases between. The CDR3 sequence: CASSQHFPGAGELFF. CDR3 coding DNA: TGCGCCAGCAGCCAACACTTCCCCGGGGCCGGGGAGCTGTTTTTT.

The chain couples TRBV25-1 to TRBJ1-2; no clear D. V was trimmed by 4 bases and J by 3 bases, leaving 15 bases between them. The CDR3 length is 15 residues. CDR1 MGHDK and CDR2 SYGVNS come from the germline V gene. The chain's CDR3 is CASSGPGRVYYGYTF. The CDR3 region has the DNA TGTGCCAGCAGTGGCCCGGGGAGGGTTTACTATGGCTACACCTTC.

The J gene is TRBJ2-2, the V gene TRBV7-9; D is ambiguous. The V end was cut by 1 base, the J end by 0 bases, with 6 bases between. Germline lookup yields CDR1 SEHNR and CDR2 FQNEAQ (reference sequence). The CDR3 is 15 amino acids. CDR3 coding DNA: TGTGCCAGCAGCTTAGGAGCAACGAACACCGGGGAGCTGTTTTTT. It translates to CASSLGATNTGELFF.

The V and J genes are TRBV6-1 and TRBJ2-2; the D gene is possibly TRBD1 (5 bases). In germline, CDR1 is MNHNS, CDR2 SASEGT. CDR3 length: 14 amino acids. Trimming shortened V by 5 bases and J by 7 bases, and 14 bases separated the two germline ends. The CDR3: CASSPSSRVGELFF. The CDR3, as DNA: TGTGCCAGCAGTCCTTCCTCCAGGGTCGGGGAGCTGTTTTTT.

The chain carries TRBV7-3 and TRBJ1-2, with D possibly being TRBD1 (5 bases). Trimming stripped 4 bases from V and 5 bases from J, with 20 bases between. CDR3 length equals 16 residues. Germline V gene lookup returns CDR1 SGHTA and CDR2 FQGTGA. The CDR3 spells CASSSGLYANDYGYTF. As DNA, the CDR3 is TGTGCCAGCAGCTCGGGACTGTACGCAAACGATTATGGCTACACCTTC.

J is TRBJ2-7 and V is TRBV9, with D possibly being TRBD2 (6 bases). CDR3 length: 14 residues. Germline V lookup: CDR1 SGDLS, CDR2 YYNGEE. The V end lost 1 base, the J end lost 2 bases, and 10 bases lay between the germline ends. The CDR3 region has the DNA TGTGCCAGCAGCGTAACATCGGGGGCCTACGAGCAGTACTTC. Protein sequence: CASSVTSGAYEQYF.

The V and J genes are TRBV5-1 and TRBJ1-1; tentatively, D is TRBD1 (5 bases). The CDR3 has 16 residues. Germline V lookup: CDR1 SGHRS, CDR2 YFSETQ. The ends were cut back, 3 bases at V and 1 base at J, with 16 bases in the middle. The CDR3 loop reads CASSSVDGTGNTEAFF. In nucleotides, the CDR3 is TGCGCCAGCAGCTCGGTCGATGGTACAGGGAACACTGAAGCTTTCTTT.

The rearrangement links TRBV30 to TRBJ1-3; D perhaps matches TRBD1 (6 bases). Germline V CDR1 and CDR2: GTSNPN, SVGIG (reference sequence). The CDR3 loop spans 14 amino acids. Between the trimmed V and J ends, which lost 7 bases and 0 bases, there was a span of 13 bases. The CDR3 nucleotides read TGTGCCTTTTCCCTGACAGGCTCTGGAAACACCATATATTTT. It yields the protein CAFSLTGSGNTIYF.

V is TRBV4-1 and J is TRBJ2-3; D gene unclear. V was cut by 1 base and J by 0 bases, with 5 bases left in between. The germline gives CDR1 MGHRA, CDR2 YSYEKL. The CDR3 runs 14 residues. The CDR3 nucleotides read TGCGCCAGCAGCCAAGGATTTAGCACAGATACGCAGTATTTT. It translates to CASSQGFSTDTQYF.

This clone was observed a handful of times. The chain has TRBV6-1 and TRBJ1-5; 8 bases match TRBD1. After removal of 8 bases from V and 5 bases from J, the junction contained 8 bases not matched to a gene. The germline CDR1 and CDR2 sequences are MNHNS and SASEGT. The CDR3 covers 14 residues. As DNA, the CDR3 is TGTGCCAGCCGCGGACAGGGACGGCATCAGCCCCAGCATTTT. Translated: CASRGQGRHQPQHF.

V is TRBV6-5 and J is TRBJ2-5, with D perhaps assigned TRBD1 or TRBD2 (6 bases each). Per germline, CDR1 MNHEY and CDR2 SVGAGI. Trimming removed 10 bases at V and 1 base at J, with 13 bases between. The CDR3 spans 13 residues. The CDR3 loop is CATGGGLQETQYF. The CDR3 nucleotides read TGTGCCACTGGTGGGGGGCTCCAAGAGACCCAGTACTTC.